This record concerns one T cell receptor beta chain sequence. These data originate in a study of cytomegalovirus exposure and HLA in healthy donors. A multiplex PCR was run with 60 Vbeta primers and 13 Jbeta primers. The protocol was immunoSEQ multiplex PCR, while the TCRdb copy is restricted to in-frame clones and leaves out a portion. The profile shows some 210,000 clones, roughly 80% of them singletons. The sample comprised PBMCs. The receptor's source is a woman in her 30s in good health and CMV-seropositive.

This CDR3 reads CASSSMAVPYNEQFF. The CDR3 region has the DNA TGTGCCAGCAGCTCGATGGCGGTACCCTACAATGAGCAGTTCTTC. The chain recombines TRBV5-6 with TRBJ2-1; D remains unclear. This CDR3 comprises 15 residues. V was shortened by 3 bases and J by 2 bases, with 12 bases between the two germline ends. Per germline, CDR1 SGHDT and CDR2 YYEEEE. The variable domain in full, completed from reference TRBV5-6 and TRBJ2-1, reads DAGVTQSPTHLIKTRGQQVTLRCSPKSGHDTVSWYQQALGQGPQFIFQYYEEEERQRGNFPDRFSGHQFPNYSSELNVNALLLGDSALYLCASSSMAVPYNEQFFGPGTRLTVL.